This T cell receptor beta chain was retrieved from a study of cytotoxic CD8 clonotypes in ibrutinib-treated CLL. Clones were read by immunoSEQ multiplex PCR, and TCRdb kept only the in-frame ones, dropping some. This table has about 29,000 clones, 75% to 80% appearing once. J was trimmed by 4 bases and V by 2 bases; bases with no gene match: 5. The CDR3 is 15 residues long. CDR1 MNHNY and CDR2 SVGAGI come from the germline V gene (reference sequence). This clone has only a few counts. The sequenced sample was PBMCs, obtained after 36 months of ibrutinib treatment. This chain connects TRBV6-6 to TRBJ1-5; 7 bases are a match to TRBD1. The receptor was derived from a human donor with chronic lymphocytic leukemia. The CDR3 reads CASSYGTESNQPQHF. The CDR3 bases are TGTGCCAGCAGTTACGGGACAGAGAGTAATCAGCCCCAGCATTTT.